This TCR beta chain was found in a study of blood T cells in healthy people across ages. The CDR3 spans 17 residues. V lost 5 bases and J lost 1, with 18 bases in between. Germline-derived CDR1 and CDR2 are DFQATT and SNEGSKA (reference sequence). The authors ran a second PCR of 7 to 11 cycles using a sample-barcoded 5' primer and a J-beta primer mix. Each CDR3 protein is one row after TCRdb ran MiXCR on the 5' RACE reads. The table shows hundreds of thousands of distinct CDR3 sequences, with about 30% occurring only once. Points from the study as a whole: The study found more naive CD4+ cells and higher diversity in long-lived than aged donors.

Healthy Russian Caucasian donors spanned ages about 6 to 95 years. This clonotype was picked up one time. Its antigen is undetermined. The clonotype originates from an elderly woman in good health. Specimen: blood. The V call is TRBV20-1, the J call TRBJ1-6; D perhaps matches TRBD1 (6 bases). The CDR3 region has the DNA TGCAGTGCTCCGGAACAGGGAATTGGGTCCTATAATTCACCCCTCCACTTT. This gives the protein CSAPEQGIGSYNSPLHF.